Included here is one TCR beta chain sequence, with context. This clone showed up just once. What this receptor recognizes is not known. It has no much larger one-base neighbor in the sample; base qualities were not kept. The sample comes from a study of blood T cell repertoires in COVID-19 (dated by TCRdb to 2018 to 2020). Notes on the research overall: The collaborator samples originated in the United States, Italy and Spain and spanned the acute and convalescent phases of COVID-19. The material from the prospective study consisted of cDNA or gDNA derived from T cells, B-cell-depleted T cells, or PBMCs. Deeply sampled blood TCRbeta repertoires from subjects exposed to, actively infected with, or recovered from COVID-19 were included in the dataset. A freely available public database, intended as a resource for researchers studying the immune response to SARS-CoV-2, is where the repertoires were released. Samples came from the ongoing ImmuneRACE study (first 160 participants) plus 1,254 subjects from 6 global collaborators. Nearly every sample came with metadata listing a de-identified subject ID, COVID-19 status, age in years and sex. Where HLA class I and class II types were available, the types were taken from metadata supplied by the sample provider, not from assay-based typing. Overall results and qualifications from the work: The amount of clinical and demographic metadata varied by source and participant and was provided uncurated.

V drops 5 bases and J drops 0 bases, leaving 5 bases in between. Counted from cysteine to phenylalanine, this CDR3 has 13 amino acids. Here the CDR3 DNA is all that survives: 39 bases in frame from base 1. TCRbeta CDR3 regions were amplified from genomic DNA by means of the immunoSEQ Assay, a bias-controlled multiplex PCR. The published analysis was carried out like this. The number of nucleated cells in each sample was estimated from the amplification of reference gene primers within the assay. To quantify the absolute abundance of each unique TCRbeta CDR3 rearrangement, sequence reads were collapsed and filtered. Productive Simpson clonality was computed per sample as the square root of Simpson's diversity index over productive rearrangements. The clones in this table, taken by TCRdb from immuneACCESS, are in-frame only. Not every clone is retained; where verified, under half of the shortfall comes from an unresolved V gene, and the cause of the rest is unknown. The V and J calls and clone size are taken from that table; D and trimming were inferred from the DNA. The sample contains fewer than 200,000 clones, more than 85% of them found a single time. Of the sample, over 0.95% falls within the top ten clones.

Participants in the prospective study were aged about 18 to 89 years, lived in more than 20 United States geographic areas, and enrolled through a virtual design. Cohort assignment in the prospective study relied on participant-reported clinical history from a screening survey and a study questionnaire. Each participant in the prospective study had whole blood, serum and a nasopharyngeal or oropharyngeal swab collected by mobile phlebotomists. Prospective study participants could optionally give additional blood draws and questionnaires over a roughly two-month period. Before DNA extraction, prospective study blood samples were shipped either frozen or at room temperature.

The V and J segments used are TRBV12-3 or TRBV12-4 and TRBJ1-5; the D gene is unclear. Sequences were obtained from PBMCs or T cells enriched from blood (not recorded which). The clonotype originates from a human donor with acute COVID-19. The donor label of this sample is uncertain. The nucleotide sequence is TGTGCCAGCAGTCCAAATAGCAATCAGCCCCAGCATTTT. Translated, this gives CASSPNSNQPQHF.